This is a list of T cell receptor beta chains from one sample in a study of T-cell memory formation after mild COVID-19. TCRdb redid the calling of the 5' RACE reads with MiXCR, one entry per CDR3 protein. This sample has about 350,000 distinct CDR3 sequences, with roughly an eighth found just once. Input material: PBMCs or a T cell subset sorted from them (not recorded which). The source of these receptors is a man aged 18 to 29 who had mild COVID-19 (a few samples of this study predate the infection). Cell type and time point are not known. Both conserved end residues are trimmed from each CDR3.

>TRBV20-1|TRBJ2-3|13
SARGGLAGTDTQY
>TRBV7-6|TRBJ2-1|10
ASSSSHNEQF
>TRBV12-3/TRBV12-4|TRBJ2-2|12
ASSLLRGTGELF
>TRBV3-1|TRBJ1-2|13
ASSHRGRANYGYT
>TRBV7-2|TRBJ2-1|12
ASSPQRGANEQF
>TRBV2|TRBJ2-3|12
ASSLVAPGDTQY
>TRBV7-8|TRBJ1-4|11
ASSGRKDGRLF
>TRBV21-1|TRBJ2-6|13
ASIQAVPGANVLT
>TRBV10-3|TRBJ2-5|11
AISFGPGETQY
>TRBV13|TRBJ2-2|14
ATNHVDRSNTGELF
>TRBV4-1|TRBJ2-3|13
ASSQGRILTDTQY
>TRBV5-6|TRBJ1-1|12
ASSLASWNTEAF
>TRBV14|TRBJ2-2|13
ASSQEIGINGELF
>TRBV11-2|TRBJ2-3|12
ASSLSPGPDTQY
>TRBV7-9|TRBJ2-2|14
ASPPRAGAGTGELF
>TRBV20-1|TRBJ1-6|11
SATPPAGSPLH
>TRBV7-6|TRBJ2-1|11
ASSQGPGDEQF
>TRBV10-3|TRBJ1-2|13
AIRLQGRSNYGYT
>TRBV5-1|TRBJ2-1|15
ASSHTTGENMYNEQF
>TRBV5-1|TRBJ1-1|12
ASSFGFGNTEAF
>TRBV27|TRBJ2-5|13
ASRPTGGGWETQY
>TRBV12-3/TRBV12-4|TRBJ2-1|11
ASTYGAADEQF
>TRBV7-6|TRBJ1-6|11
AVGQGGNSPLH
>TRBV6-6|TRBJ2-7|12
ASMPGQGEPEQY
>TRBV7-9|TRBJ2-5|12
ASSRDSLQETQY
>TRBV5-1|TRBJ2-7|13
ASSTGLAGIDEQY
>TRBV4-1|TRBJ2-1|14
ASSPFGGNSYNEQF
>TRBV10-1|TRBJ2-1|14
ASSDPRGSSYNEQF
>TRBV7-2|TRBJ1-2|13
ASSARVRAIYGYT
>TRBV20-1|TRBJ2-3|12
SAEPGTSLDTQY
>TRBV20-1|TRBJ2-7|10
SARGQVHEQY
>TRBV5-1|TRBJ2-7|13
ASSSEGATTGEQY
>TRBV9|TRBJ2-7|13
ASSVSGRGTYEQY
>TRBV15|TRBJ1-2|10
ATSRGTTGYT
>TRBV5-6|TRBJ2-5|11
ASSFSREETQY
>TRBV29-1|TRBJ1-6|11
SVGTGANSPLH
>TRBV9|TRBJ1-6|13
ASSVDLDRGSPLH
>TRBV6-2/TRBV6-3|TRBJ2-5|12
ASTKPVSQETQY
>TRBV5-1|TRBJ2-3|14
ASSARGGGNTDTQY
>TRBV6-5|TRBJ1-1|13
ASSYSEGQGYEAF
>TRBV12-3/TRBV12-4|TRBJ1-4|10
ASSRGAYELF
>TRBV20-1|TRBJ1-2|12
SARIPRDRYGYT
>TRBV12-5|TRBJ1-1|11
ASVRDIPHQAF
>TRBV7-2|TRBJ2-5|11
ASSTGQGQTQY
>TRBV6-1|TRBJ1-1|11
ASTGQGRTEAF